This T cell receptor beta chain was captured in a study of early T cells in non-severe SARS-CoV-2 infection listed by TCRdb under 2021. For the wider study: Because TCR sequencing relied on bulk RNA taken from unsorted whole blood, pairing of alpha and beta chains was not possible. Study-wide conclusions, independent of this receptor: Matching against VDJdb was skewed toward anti-spike CD8 responses, likely underestimated virus-specific expansions, and missed private and CD4 specificities.

The library was generated by 5' RACE. Sequencer: NextSeq 500. In the TCR library protocol, unique molecular identifiers were attached to individual cDNA molecules to correct for PCR bias and sequencing error. Both TCR alpha and beta chains were sequenced, and tight co-correlation was observed between alpha and beta sequence abundances in each sample. On the authors' methods: V gene, J gene and CDR3 annotation of TCR sequences was performed with Decombinator V4. Expanded TCRs were defined as changing significantly between any two time points under a Poisson model with p below 0.0001. TCR abundances were normalised to the total number of TCRs sequenced per sample and expressed as counts per million. VDJdb, accessed on 1 November 2021, was searched for TCRs annotated for CMV, EBV and SARS-CoV-2, and TCRs annotated for more than one antigen were excluded. The raw public reads went through TCRdb reprocessing: fastp at Q25, MiXCR clone calling, in-frame beta chains kept. Each CDR3 protein gets just one entry, which takes the most common genes and DNA from the rows behind it. The V and J calls follow TCRdb's processing rather than the paper's. This sample lists some 87,000 distinct CDR3 sequences; 12% were detected once. The top ten clones comprise around 2.4% of the sample.

This was a case-control study nested in a cohort of healthcare workers in London, UK, who had nasopharyngeal swab PCR tests and blood samples taken every week. Healthcare workers were recruited during the week of the UK lockdown, between 23 and 31 March 2020, and followed weekly for up to roughly 16 weeks. This clonotype has at least ten counts. Its antigen has not been determined. No base-level quality is on record; no much larger clone is a single base apart. Input material: whole blood. The source of this sequence is an adult who was a healthcare worker with PCR-confirmed SARS-CoV-2 infection or an uninfected control (not recorded which).

At the DNA level, the sequence is TGTGCCAGCAGCGGACAGTTGAACACTGAAGCTTTCTTT. Its translation reads: CASSGQLNTEAFF. Here the chain combines TRBV7-3 and TRBJ1-1; a tentative D call is TRBD1 (6 bases match). Trimming at the junction amounts to 5 bases on V and 0 bases on J, and the germline ends lie 7 bases apart. The CDR3 goes from the cysteine to the phenylalanine over 13 residues. The only DNA kept is the CDR3, 39 bases in frame from the first base. CDR1 SGHTA and CDR2 FQGTGA were looked up in the germline V gene.